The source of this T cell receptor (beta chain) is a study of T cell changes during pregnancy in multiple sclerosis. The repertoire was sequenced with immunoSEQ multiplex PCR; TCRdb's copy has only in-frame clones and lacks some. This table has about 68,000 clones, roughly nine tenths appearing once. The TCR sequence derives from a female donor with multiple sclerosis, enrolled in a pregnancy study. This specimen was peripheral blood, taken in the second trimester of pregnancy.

DNA for the CDR3: TGTGCCAGCAGTCGGACAGGAAGGGCTGAAGCTTTCTTT. Amino acids: CASSRTGRAEAFF. V usage is TRBV6-4 and J usage is TRBJ1-1, with TRBD1 matching over 7 bases. CDR3 length: 13 residues. Germline values: CDR1 MRHNA, CDR2 SNTAGT. After removal of 5 bases from V and 6 bases from J, the junction contained 6 bases not matched to a gene.